One sample yielded the 10 T cell receptor beta chains listed below, sequenced in a study of post-analysis software for immune sequencing data. Points from the study as a whole: Roughly 5 TRBV segments, TRBV5-6, TRBV5-1 and TRBV20-1 among them, were found more frequent in patients than controls.

The TCR beta cDNA libraries carried unique molecular identifiers. TCRdb analysed the PCR reads with MiXCR anew, one entry per CDR3 protein. The data show roughly 400,000 distinct CDR3 sequences, more than 30% seen once. These receptors' targets are unknown. Sequenced: blood. The receptors were sampled from a girl aged 2 to 10 with multiple sclerosis.

The V gene is TRBV2, the J gene TRBJ2-1; the D gene is possibly TRBD2 (5 bases). Trimming removed 3 bases from V and 4 bases from J, with 13 bases in between. CDR1 is SNHLY and CDR2 is FYNNEI in the germline V gene. This CDR3 comprises 15 residues. CDR3 protein: CASSDGMGVYNEQFF. The CDR3 DNA follows: TGTGCCAGCAGTGACGGGATGGGAGTTTACAATGAGCAGTTCTTC.

This clonotype came up many times. The chain is built from TRBV6-5 and TRBJ2-7; D call uncertain. The CDR3 is 18 residues long. V lost 0 bases and J 5 bases, leaving 23 bases between the germline ends. Germline loops: CDR1 MNHEY, CDR2 SVGAGI. This chain's CDR3 is CASSYSRFRAGRTDEQYF. The CDR3 nucleotides are TGTGCCAGCAGTTACTCGAGGTTTCGCGCCGGACGTACGGACGAGCAGTACTTC.

This clonotype was detected a few times. The CDR3 DNA is TGTGCCAGCAGCTTAAGCAGGGGTAGGGGCTACGAGCAGTACTTC. Its translation: CASSLSRGRGYEQYF. This rearrangement joins TRBV7-2 to TRBJ2-7; a weak D match, TRBD1 (6 bases). The CDR3 runs to 15 residues. Germline lookup yields CDR1 SGHTA and CDR2 FQGNSA. V dropped 2 bases and J dropped 3 bases, with 14 bases sitting between them.

The V and J genes are TRBV18 and TRBJ1-5; no definite D call. The CDR3 consists of 16 residues. Trimming shortened V by 2 bases and J by 6 bases, and 17 bases separated the two germline ends. In germline, CDR1 is KGHSH, CDR2 LQKENI. In nucleotides, the CDR3 is TGTGCCAGCTCACCATGGCGGCCGGATATGGGTCAGCCCCAGCATTTT. Translated, it gives CASSPWRPDMGQPQHF.

The chain combines TRBV12-3 or TRBV12-4 with TRBJ1-5, with D hard to call. The CDR3 runs 13 residues. V was cut by 2 bases and J by 4 bases, with 6 bases left in between. Here the CDR3 DNA reads TGTGCCAGCAGTTTACGGCAGAATCAGCCCCAGCATTTT. It translates to CASSLRQNQPQHF.

The chain couples TRBV10-3 to TRBJ2-1, with 10 bases aligning to TRBD2. Germline assignment: CDR1 ENHRY and CDR2 SYGVKD. The junction had 10 bases not matched to a gene; V was cut back by 5 bases and J by 6 bases. The CDR3 consists of 16 residues. The DNA of the CDR3 is TGTGCCATCAGTACCAAGAGGGCTAGCGGGAGCAATGAGCAGTTCTTC. This codes for CAISTKRASGSNEQFF.

The chain has TRBV5-5 and TRBJ2-3; D gene ambiguous. The CDR3 has 13 amino acids. The V and J ends lost 2 bases and 6 bases respectively, with 10 bases between them. CDR1 and CDR2 (germline): SGHKS, YYEKEE (reference sequence). Here the CDR3 DNA reads TGTGCCAGCAGCTTTTCAGTGGGGGATACGCAGTATTTT. Translating gives CASSFSVGDTQYF. Together with reference TRBV5-5 and TRBJ2-3, the CDR3 gives the full variable domain: DAGVTQSPTHLIKTRGQQVTLRCSPISGHKSVSWYQQVLGQGPQFIFQYYEKEERGRGNFPDRFSARQFPNYSSELNVNALLLGDSALYLCASSFSVGDTQYFGPGTRLTVL.

This clonotype was observed many times. The V and J genes are TRBV7-9 and TRBJ2-5; possibly TRBD2 for D (6 bases). Germline V gene sequence: CDR1 SEHNR, CDR2 FQNEAQ (reference sequence). V was clipped by 0 bases and J by 3 bases, with 8 bases between them. The CDR3 has 14 residues. CDR3 bases: TGTGCCAGCAGCTTAGCCGGGACTGAAGAGACCCAGTACTTC. It encodes CASSLAGTEETQYF.

The rearrangement uses TRBV7-3 and TRBJ2-7, with D tentatively TRBD2 (7 bases). The CDR3 length is 15 residues. Trimming stripped 3 bases from V and 4 bases from J, with 16 bases between. The germline CDR1 and CDR2 sequences are SGHTA and FQGTGA. CDR3 in amino acids: CASSFFGGAGYEQYF. The CDR3 DNA sequence: TGTGCCAGCAGCTTTTTTGGGGGGGCGGGTTACGAGCAGTACTTC.

This clonotype was counted only a few times. The rearrangement links TRBV5-5 to TRBJ2-6; D is possibly TRBD1 (5 bases). V lost 6 bases, J lost 4 bases, and 23 bases lay in between. Germline V gene lookup returns CDR1 SGHKS and CDR2 YYEKEE (reference sequence). This CDR3 has 18 residues. Here the CDR3 DNA reads TGTGCCAGCATCTATCGGGTTTCAGGGCATGACGGGGCCAACGTCCTGACTTTC. Encoded protein: CASIYRVSGHDGANVLTF.